These 20 T cell receptor beta chains came from one sample sequenced in a study of T cells in women clearing cervical HPV infection. Assay used: immunoSEQ multiplex PCR; TCRdb lists only in-frame clones, some missing. The repertoire table contains roughly 20,000 clones. Sequenced: blood buffy coat. All receptors derive from a woman between 18 and 70 years old with a cervical HPV16 infection that either progressed to CIN3+ or cleared (not recorded which).

Regarding this clone: Read data end 3 residues before the CDR3 end; the end is taken from the germline J gene. V gene TRBV7-3 combines with J gene TRBJ2-3, with D tentatively TRBD2 (7 bases). Between the trimmed V and J ends, which lost 5 bases and 6 bases, there was a span of 12 bases. CDR3 size: 13 residues. The germline V gene encodes CDR1 SGHTA and CDR2 FQGTGA. CDR3 DNA, as far as it was read: TGTGCCAGCAGCAGGGGGGGCATCGATACG. As protein: CASSRGGIDT. The entire CDR3 is CASSRGGIDTQYF.

A remark on this clone: The read terminates 3 residues ahead of where the CDR3 ends, so the germline J gene completes it. The chain has TRBV4-1 and TRBJ2-5; 9 bases are a match to TRBD1. With 1 base clipped from V and 3 bases from J, the junction kept 6 bases outside the gene matches. The germline CDR1 and CDR2 sequences are MGHRA and YSYEKL. The length of the CDR3 is 16 residues. CDR3 DNA, as far as it was read: TGCGCCAGCAGCCAAGTCAGGGGACAGGGAGAAGAGACC. Translated: CASSQVRGQGEET. The whole CDR3 sequence reads CASSQVRGQGEETQYF.

The sequenced part of the CDR3 DNA is TGCGCCAGTAAGGAGAGCGCAACTAATGAAAAA. Amino acid sequence: CASKESATNEK. In full, the CDR3 is CASKESATNEKLFF. The rearrangement links TRBV5-1 to TRBJ1-4; D gene ambiguous. The read is 3 residues too short to cover the CDR3 end, so that end is filled in from the germline J gene. The CDR3 sequence is 14 residues long. Germline assignment: CDR1 SGHRS and CDR2 YFSETQ. V was clipped by 8 bases and J by 0 bases, with 11 bases between them.

With regard to this clone: The sequenced fragment ends 3 residues before the CDR3 boundary, so the rest is inferred from the germline J gene. The chain joins TRBV7-2 to TRBJ1-5; D not certain. Trimming cost V 2 bases and J 1 base, with 3 bases left between them. Germline V CDR1 and CDR2: SGHTA, FQGNSA. This CDR3 is 13 amino acids long. The covered CDR3 bases are TGTGCCAGCAGCTTAAGCAGCAATCAGCCC. It yields the protein CASSLSSNQP. The entire CDR3 protein is CASSLSSNQPQHF.

In the case of this clone: The sequence runs out 3 residues before the end of the CDR3; the remainder is reconstructed from the germline J gene. The J gene is TRBJ2-1, the V gene TRBV19; 11 bases match TRBD2. V dropped 5 bases and J dropped 4; count of bases not matched to a gene: 4. The length of the CDR3 is 15 residues. Germline assignment: CDR1 LNHDA and CDR2 SQIVND (reference sequence). CDR3 residues: CASSPGTSGYNEQFF. The DNA read from the CDR3 is TGTGCCAGTAGTCCAGGGACTAGCGGTTACAATGAG.

As concerns this clone: The CDR3 end lies 3 residues beyond the end of the read and is filled in from the germline J gene. The J gene is TRBJ1-6, the V gene TRBV6-1; D gene uncertain. This CDR3 is 16 amino acids long. Trimming took 1 base from V and 10 from J, leaving 17 bases between them. The V gene's germline CDR1 is MNHNS and CDR2 SASEGT. CDR3 residues: CASSEEFGVRVSPLHF. The sequenced part of the CDR3 DNA is TGTGCCAGCAGTGAAGAATTCGGGGTTAGAGTCTCACCC.

Regarding this clone: The read halts 3 residues ahead of the CDR3 end, with the missing end drawn from the germline J gene. J is TRBJ2-7 and V is TRBV29-1; possible D gene TRBD1, 5 bases. Germline loops: CDR1 SQVTM, CDR2 ANQGSEA. The CDR3 loop spans 14 amino acids. The V end lost 5 bases, the J end lost 6 bases, and 20 bases lay between the germline ends. CDR3 bases read: TGCAGCGTTTATCGGACACCGGTGTTGAGCGAG. It is translated as CSVYRTPVLSE. The whole CDR3 sequence reads CSVYRTPVLSEQYF.

A remark on this clone: With the read ending 3 residues before the CDR3 end, the germline J gene is used to fill in that end. The chain is built from TRBV7-9 and TRBJ1-5; the match to TRBD1 covers 7 bases. CDR1 is SEHNR and CDR2 is FQNEAQ in the germline V gene (reference sequence). The CDR3 length is 13 residues. Partial CDR3 DNA: TGTGCCAGCAGCCGACAGGGCGCAGATCCC. Its protein product is CASSRQGADP. The CDR3 as a whole reads CASSRQGADPQHF.

As for this clone: The sequence runs out 3 residues before the end of the CDR3; the remainder is reconstructed from the germline J gene. The chain joins TRBV2 to TRBJ2-2, with D unresolved. Germline lookup yields CDR1 SNHLY and CDR2 FYNNEI. This CDR3 is 10 amino acids long. Partial CDR3 DNA: TGTGCCAGCAGGGTCGACAAG. This gives the protein CASRVDK. The entire CDR3 is CASRVDKLFF. Based on the CDR3 plus reference TRBV2 and TRBJ2-2, the full variable domain is EPEVTQTPSHQVTQMGQEVILRCVPISNHLYFYWYRQILGQKVEFLVSFYNNEISEKSEIFDDQFSVERPDGSNFTLKIRSTKLEDSAMYFCASRVDKLFFGEGSRLTVL.

The DNA read from the CDR3 is TGTGCCACAGAGGGAGGGAGGGGCTTGAAG. It specifies CATEGGRGLK. The entire CDR3 sequence reads CATEGGRGLKAFF. The chain has TRBV2 and TRBJ1-1; a possible D gene is TRBD1 (5 bases). The CDR3 end is not reached by the read, which stops 3 residues before it; the germline J gene fills it in. This CDR3 has 13 amino acids. Germline V gives CDR1 SNHLY, CDR2 FYNNEI.

For this clone: The sequence runs out 3 residues before the end of the CDR3; the remainder is reconstructed from the germline J gene. The V call is TRBV13, the J call TRBJ2-3; 8 bases agree with TRBD1. J was trimmed by 2 bases and V by 5 bases; bases with no gene match: 12. Germline CDR1 and CDR2: PRHDT and FYEKMQ (reference sequence). The CDR3 is made up of 17 amino acids. Incomplete CDR3 DNA: TGTGCCAGCAGCCCTTGGGGGTCACAGGGGGTCACAGATACG. This encodes CASSPWGSQGVTDT. The full-length CDR3 reads as CASSPWGSQGVTDTQYF. Complete variable domain (other parts from reference TRBV13 and TRBJ2-3): AAGVIQSPRHLIKEKRETATLKCYPIPRHDTVYWYQQGPGQDPQFLISFYEKMQSDKGSIPDRFSAQQFSDYHSELNMSSLELGDSALYFCASSPWGSQGVTDTQYFGPGTRLTVL.

CDR3 residues: CAISPDIPWGTEAFF. The part of the CDR3 DNA that was read is TGTGCCATCAGCCCGGACATCCCGTGGGGCACTGAA. This chain connects TRBV10-3 to TRBJ1-1, with D possibly matching TRBD1 (5 bases). The CDR3 end lies 3 residues beyond the end of the read and is filled in from the germline J gene. CDR1 ENHRY and CDR2 SYGVKD come from the germline V gene. Trimming stripped 6 bases from V and 4 bases from J, with 18 bases between. The CDR3 spans 15 residues.

Regarding this clone: Read data end 3 residues before the CDR3 end; the end is taken from the germline J gene. This sequence joins TRBV5-6 and TRBJ2-5; tentative D call: TRBD2 (5 bases). The CDR3 contains 14 residues. V lost 0 bases and J 1 base, leaving 7 bases between the germline ends. CDR1 and CDR2 (germline): SGHDT, YYEEEE. The CDR3 DNA, read in part, is TGTGCCAGCAGCTTGGGAGGGTTCCAAGAGACC. Translation gives CASSLGGFQET. The full-length CDR3 reads as CASSLGGFQETQYF. Using reference TRBV5-6 and TRBJ2-5 for the parts outside the CDR3, the full variable domain is DAGVTQSPTHLIKTRGQQVTLRCSPKSGHDTVSWYQQALGQGPQFIFQYYEEEERQRGNFPDRFSGHQFPNYSSELNVNALLLGDSALYLCASSLGGFQETQYFGPGTRLLVL.

On this clone itself: The read ends 3 residues shy of where the CDR3 ends; the end is completed using the germline J gene. This chain links TRBV20-1 with TRBJ2-7, with D maybe TRBD1 (6 bases). With 0 bases removed from V and 2 bases from J, the gap between germline ends came to 11 bases. There are 14 residues in the CDR3. The germline V gene has CDR1 DFQATT and CDR2 SNEGSKA (reference sequence). The covered CDR3 bases are TGCAGTGCTAGAGACAGGGGTGGGACCTACGAG. Its protein is CSARDRGGTYE. Given in full, the CDR3 is CSARDRGGTYEQYF.

Concerning this clone: Read data end 3 residues before the CDR3 end; the end is taken from the germline J gene. This chain links TRBV20-1 with TRBJ2-1, with 9 bases matching TRBD1. The CDR3 consists of 15 residues. Germline V gene sequence: CDR1 DFQATT, CDR2 SNEGSKA (reference sequence). Trimming removed 0 bases from V and 8 bases from J; junction bases left unmatched: 8. The CDR3 sequence: CSARDMTGGGDEQFF. Partial CDR3 DNA: TGCAGTGCTAGAGATATGACAGGGGGTGGAGATGAG.

The CDR3 reads CASSPRGGGGSWGEQYF. CDR3 DNA (partial): TGTGCCAGTAGCCCCAGGGGCGGGGGGGGATCGTGGGGCGAG. The chain combines TRBV19 with TRBJ2-7; 9 nucleotides line up with TRBD2. The read finishes 3 residues shy of the CDR3 end, and the germline J gene is used to complete it. With 6 bases clipped from V and 6 bases from J, the junction kept 18 bases outside the gene matches. The CDR3 covers 17 residues. CDR1 is LNHDA, CDR2 SQIVND, per germline (reference sequence).

Comments on this clone: The read gets to within 3 residues of the CDR3 end, and the germline J gene fills in the rest. The chain couples TRBV6-1 to TRBJ1-1, with a weak D call TRBD1 (6 bases). V was trimmed by 5 bases and J by 4 bases, leaving 14 bases between them. Germline V gene lookup returns CDR1 MNHNS and CDR2 SASEGT. CDR3 size: 14 residues. CDR3 loop: CASSKDRSGTEAFF. The CDR3 DNA, read in part, is TGTGCCAGCAGTAAAGACAGGTCCGGCACTGAA.

Comment on this clone: Read coverage stops 3 residues before the CDR3 terminus; the germline J gene supplies the remainder. Other DNA variants within this sample encode the same CDR3. V gene TRBV7-9 combines with J gene TRBJ1-3; no reliable D call. V lost 5 bases to trimming and J lost 0 bases, with 8 bases between them. This CDR3 has 14 residues. Germline V gene sequence: CDR1 SEHNR, CDR2 FQNEAQ (reference sequence). Incomplete CDR3 DNA: TGTGCCAGCAGCCTGAGTAGCTCTGGAAACACC. This sequence encodes CASSLSSSGNT. From start to end, the CDR3 is CASSLSSSGNTIYF.

A remark on this clone: The read stops 3 residues short of the end of the CDR3; the missing end is completed from the germline J gene. The gene calls are TRBV5-1 and TRBJ1-2; 12 nucleotides line up with TRBD1. This CDR3 has 13 residues. Per the germline V gene, CDR1 is SGHRS and CDR2 is YFSETQ. CDR3 bases read: TGCGCCAGCAGCTTCGGGACAGGGGGCGGC. This gives the protein CASSFGTGGG. The whole CDR3 reads CASSFGTGGGYTF. The whole variable domain, filled in from reference TRBV5-1 and TRBJ1-2, reads KAGVTQTPRYLIKTRGQQVTLSCSPISGHRSVSWYQQTPGQGLQFLFEYFSETQRNKGNFPGRFSGRQFSNSRSEMNVSTLELGDSALYLCASSFGTGGGYTFGSGTRLTVV.

Comments on this clone: The CDR3 end is not reached by the read, which stops 3 residues before it; the germline J gene fills it in. The chain combines TRBV7-3 with TRBJ2-2; 8 bases agree with TRBD1. Germline-derived CDR1 and CDR2 are SGHTA and FQGTGA. Trimming at V came to 2 bases and at J to 5 bases, leaving 4 bases not matched to a gene. This CDR3 is 15 amino acids long. Incomplete CDR3 DNA: TGTGCCAGCAGCTTACCAGGGGGCATAACCGGGGAG. This sequence encodes CASSLPGGITGE. The entire CDR3 is CASSLPGGITGELFF.